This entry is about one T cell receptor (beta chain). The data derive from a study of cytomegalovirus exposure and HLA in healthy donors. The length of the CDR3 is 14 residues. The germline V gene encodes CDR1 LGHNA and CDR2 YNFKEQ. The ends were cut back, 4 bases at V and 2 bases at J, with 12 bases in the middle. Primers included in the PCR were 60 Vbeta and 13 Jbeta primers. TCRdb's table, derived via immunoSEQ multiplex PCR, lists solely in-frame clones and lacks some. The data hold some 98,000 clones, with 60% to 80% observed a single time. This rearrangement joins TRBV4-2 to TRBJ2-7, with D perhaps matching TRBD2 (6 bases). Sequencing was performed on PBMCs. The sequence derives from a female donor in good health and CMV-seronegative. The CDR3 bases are TGTGCCAGCAGCCGGGACGGCGGGGCCTACGAGCAGTACTTC. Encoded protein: CASSRDGGAYEQYF.